The rows below give T cell receptor beta chains drawn from one sample of a study of cytomegalovirus exposure and HLA in healthy donors. Assay: immunoSEQ multiplex PCR; the TCRdb copy retains only in-frame clones and omits some. This repertoire shows some 80,000 clones, 78% found once; its top ten account for roughly 1.7%. The sample comprised PBMCs. These receptors were collected from a man aged 35-49 years in good health and CMV-seronegative. The CDR3 runs from the conserved cysteine through the conserved F or W. Rows give clone size only sometimes, using once, few, many, or a class for an expanded clone.

J,V,size,CDR3
TRBJ2-1,TRBV6-5,once,CASSYGYRGNEQFF
TRBJ2-6,TRBV9,-,CASSPPGLGSGANGLTF
TRBJ2-2,TRBV28,-,CASGGLAGVGNTGELFF
TRBJ2-7,TRBV7-3,-,CASSLGDINEQYF
TRBJ2-3,TRBV13,-,CASSFRELGPTDTQYF
TRBJ2-2,TRBV5-1,-,CASSLKQTSGGELFF
TRBJ2-1,TRBV25-1,once,CASRETGYFNNEQFF
TRBJ1-2,TRBV28,-,CASSLVRYGYTF
TRBJ1-1,TRBV5-1,-,CASSLGRGTEAFF
TRBJ2-1,TRBV6-1,-,CASSELAGGMNEQFF
TRBJ2-1,TRBV18,-,CASSPEGTGSSEQFF
TRBJ2-2,TRBV7-9,-,CSSSFSQGPRPGELFF
TRBJ1-2,TRBV28,-,CASLITAGGRYGYTF
TRBJ1-1,TRBV27,-,CASSLSQGATEAFF
TRBJ2-6,TRBV19,-,CASSLLGGTGIGANGLTF
TRBJ2-5,TRBV11-2,few,CASSLWGGRGETQYF
TRBJ1-1,TRBV9,-,CASSVGGGSNTEAFF
TRBJ2-1,TRBV6-4,-,CASGSLAGGSPREQFF
TRBJ2-3,TRBV7-3,once,CASSTQGARGTDTQYF
TRBJ2-3,TRBV29-1,-,CSVSGSTDTQYF
TRBJ2-7,TRBV5-8,-,CASTPGQSSYEQYF
TRBJ2-1,TRBV5-1,few,CASSLEVRYPEQFF
TRBJ2-5,TRBV27,few,CASSPQAGTGETQYF
TRBJ2-1,TRBV7-9,-,CASSLGSRPSGKQFF
TRBJ2-3,TRBV7-3,once,CASSLSMGVTDTQYF
TRBJ2-1,TRBV15,-,CATRWEGTNEQFF
TRBJ2-7,TRBV10-1,-,CASTAGTRASYEQYF
TRBJ1-3,TRBV7-3,-,CASSHPTGDSGNTIYF
TRBJ2-3,TRBV7-3,-,CASSPRGSSTDTQYF
TRBJ2-2,TRBV6-1,-,CASSGGNTPPRAGELFF
TRBJ2-4,TRBV16,-,CASSQSQGHIQYF
TRBJ2-1,TRBV6-5,-,CASSFRDSSYNEQFF
TRBJ2-5,TRBV29-1,-,CSVSGTSGKETQYF
TRBJ1-1,TRBV5-1,-,CASTQDTEAFF
TRBJ2-5,TRBV28,-,CASPPPEGRAETQYF
TRBJ2-2,TRBV4-2,-,CASSQDRTNTGELFF
TRBJ2-1,TRBV27,-,CASSWLAADNEQFF
TRBJ2-7,TRBV29-1,-,CSVGTEGYEQYF
TRBJ1-1,TRBV7-6,-,CASSSFIDQGNTEAFF
TRBJ2-7,TRBV19,-,CASSKWGPAERPIGQYF
TRBJ2-7,TRBV7-9,-,CASSTTSDWSYEQYF
TRBJ1-6,TRBV6-1,-,CASSGHPIYNSPLHF
TRBJ2-1,TRBV9,few,CASSVGVSPSEEQFF
TRBJ2-3,TRBV7-6,few,CASSLGRELWRDTQYF
TRBJ2-1,TRBV19,once,CASSTSGSSSYNEQFF
TRBJ2-7,TRBV5-1,few,CASSPGQGSDYEQYF
TRBJ1-2,TRBV19,-,CASSKRDSRYGYTF
TRBJ1-2,TRBV4-2,once,CASSNTGGNLYGGYTF